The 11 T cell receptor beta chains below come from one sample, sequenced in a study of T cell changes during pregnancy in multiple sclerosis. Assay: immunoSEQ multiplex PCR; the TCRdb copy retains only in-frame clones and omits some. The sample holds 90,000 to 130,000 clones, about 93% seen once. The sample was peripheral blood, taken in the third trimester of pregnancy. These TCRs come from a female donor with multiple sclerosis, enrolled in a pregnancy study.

As DNA, the CDR3 is TGTGCCAGCAGCGATCGACAGGCCCCAGGGAACACTGAAGCTTTCTTT. This sequence encodes CASSDRQAPGNTEAFF. The V and J genes are TRBV13 and TRBJ1-1, with D maybe TRBD1 (6 bases). The CDR3 contains 16 residues. Per germline, CDR1 PRHDT and CDR2 FYEKMQ (reference sequence). V was clipped by 5 bases and J by 1 base, with 17 bases between them. The full variable domain, its missing parts supplied by reference TRBV13 and TRBJ1-1, is AAGVIQSPRHLIKEKRETATLKCYPIPRHDTVYWYQQGPGQDPQFLISFYEKMQSDKGSIPDRFSAQQFSDYHSELNMSSLELGDSALYFCASSDRQAPGNTEAFFGQGTRLTVV.

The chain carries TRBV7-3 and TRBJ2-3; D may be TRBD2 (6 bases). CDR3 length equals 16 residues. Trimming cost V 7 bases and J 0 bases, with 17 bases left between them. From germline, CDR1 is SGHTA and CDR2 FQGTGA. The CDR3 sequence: CASNPGGKTSTDTQYF. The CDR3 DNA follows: TGTGCCAGCAACCCCGGGGGAAAAACTAGCACAGATACGCAGTATTTT.

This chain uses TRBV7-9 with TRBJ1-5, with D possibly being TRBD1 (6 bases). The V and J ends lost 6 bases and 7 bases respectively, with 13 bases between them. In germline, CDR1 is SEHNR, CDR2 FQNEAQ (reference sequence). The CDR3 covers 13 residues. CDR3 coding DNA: TGTGCCAGCAGTTTACAGGGAGGGCAGCCCCAGCATTTT. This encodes CASSLQGGQPQHF.

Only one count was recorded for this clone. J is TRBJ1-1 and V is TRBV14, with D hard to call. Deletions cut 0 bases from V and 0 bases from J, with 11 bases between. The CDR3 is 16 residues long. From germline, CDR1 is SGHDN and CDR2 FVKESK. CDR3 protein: CASSQDYGRLNTEAFF. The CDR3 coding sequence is TGTGCCAGCAGCCAAGATTACGGCAGGTTGAACACTGAAGCTTTCTTT.

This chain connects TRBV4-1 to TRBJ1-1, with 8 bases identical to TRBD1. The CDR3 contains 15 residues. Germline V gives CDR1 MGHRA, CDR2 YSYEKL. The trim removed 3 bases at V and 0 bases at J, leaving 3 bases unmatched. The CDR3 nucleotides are TGCGCCAGCAGCCAGCACAGGGGGATGAACACTGAAGCTTTCTTT. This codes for CASSQHRGMNTEAFF.

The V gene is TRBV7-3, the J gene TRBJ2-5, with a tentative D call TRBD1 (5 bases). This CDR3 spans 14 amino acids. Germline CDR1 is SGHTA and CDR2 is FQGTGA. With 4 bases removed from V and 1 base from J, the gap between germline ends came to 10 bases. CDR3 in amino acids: CASSSRVGQETQYF. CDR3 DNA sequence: TGTGCCAGCAGCTCCAGGGTGGGCCAAGAGACCCAGTACTTC.

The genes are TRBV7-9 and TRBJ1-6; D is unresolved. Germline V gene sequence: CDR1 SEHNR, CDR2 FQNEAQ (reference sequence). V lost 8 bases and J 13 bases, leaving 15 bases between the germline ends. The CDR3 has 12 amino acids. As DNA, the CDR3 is TGTGCCAGCGGACTTCAACGGGAGCCCCTCCACTTT. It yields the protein CASGLQREPLHF.

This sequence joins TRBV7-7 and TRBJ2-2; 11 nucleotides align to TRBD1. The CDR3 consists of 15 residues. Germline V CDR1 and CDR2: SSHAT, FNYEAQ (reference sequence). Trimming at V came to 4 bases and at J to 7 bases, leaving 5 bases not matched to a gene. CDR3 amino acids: CASSSGQGVNGELFF. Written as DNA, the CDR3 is TGTGCCAGCAGCTCGGGACAGGGGGTTAACGGGGAGCTGTTTTTT.

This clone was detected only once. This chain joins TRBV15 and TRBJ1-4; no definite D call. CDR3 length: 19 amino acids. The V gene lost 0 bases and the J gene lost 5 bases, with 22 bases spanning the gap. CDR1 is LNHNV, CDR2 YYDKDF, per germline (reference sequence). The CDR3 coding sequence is TGTGCCACCAGCAGAGAGACCGCCGGGAAATGGTCTATAAATGAAAAACTGTTTTTT. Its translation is CATSRETAGKWSINEKLFF. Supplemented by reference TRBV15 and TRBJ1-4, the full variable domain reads DAMVIQNPRYQVTQFGKPVTLSCSQTLNHNVMYWYQQKSSQAPKLLFHYYDKDFNNEADTPDNFQSRRPNTSFCFLDIRSPGLGDTAMYLCATSRETAGKWSINEKLFFGSGTQLSVL.

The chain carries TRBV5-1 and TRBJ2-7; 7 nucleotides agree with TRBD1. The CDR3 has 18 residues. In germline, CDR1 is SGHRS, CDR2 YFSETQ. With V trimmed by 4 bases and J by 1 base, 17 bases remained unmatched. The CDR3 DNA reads TGCGCCAGCAGCATAGTTACAGGGGATCTAATACGATCCTACGAGCAGTACTTC. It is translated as CASSIVTGDLIRSYEQYF.

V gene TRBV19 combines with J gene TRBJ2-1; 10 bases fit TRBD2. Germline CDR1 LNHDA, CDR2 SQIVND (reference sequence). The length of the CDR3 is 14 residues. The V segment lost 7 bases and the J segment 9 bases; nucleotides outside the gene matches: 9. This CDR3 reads CASKKERGGTEQFF. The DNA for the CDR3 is TGTGCCAGTAAAAAGGAGCGGGGGGGCACTGAGCAGTTCTTC.